A single sample is the source of the 32 T cell receptor beta chains below, sequenced in a study of a mutant IDH1 vaccine in newly diagnosed glioma. What these receptors recognize is not known. Here immunoSEQ multiplex PCR was the method, and the copy in TCRdb shows in-frame clones only, minus some. Of 82,000 or so clones in the sample, 85% were seen once. Stated time point: week 23, last vaccination. The vaccine gave 300 ug of a 20-mer mutant IDH1 peptide subcutaneously per dose. This sample comprised PBMCs, obtained from a glioma patient whose treatment included an IDH1 peptide vaccine. The origin of the receptors is a man aged 30 to 39 with glioma. Some clones in this sample may be carry-over from other donors' samples.

The chain combines TRBV25-1 with TRBJ2-1; unclear D gene. The CDR3 covers 12 residues. Looked up from germline, CDR1 is MGHDK and CDR2 is SYGVNS. The V end lost 2 bases, the J end lost 7 bases, and 6 bases lay between the germline ends. For the CDR3, the DNA is TGTGCCAGCAGTGAACTCGGAAATGAGCAGTTCTTC. Residues: CASSELGNEQFF.

This chain connects TRBV2 to TRBJ2-6; TRBD1 might be the D (6 bases). The CDR3 loop spans 14 amino acids. Germline V gene sequence: CDR1 SNHLY, CDR2 FYNNEI. V was clipped by 8 bases and J by 4 bases, with 12 bases between them. CDR3 nucleotides: TGTGCCAGCCAGGGGTTACGGGGGGCCAACGTCCTGACTTTC. Its protein is CASQGLRGANVLTF.

This chain uses TRBV7-3 with TRBJ2-2; 8 bases match TRBD2. Germline V gives CDR1 SGHTA, CDR2 FQGTGA. CDR3 length equals 19 residues. J lost 2 bases, V lost 0 bases, and 11 bases had no gene match. The CDR3 coding sequence is TGTGCCAGCAGCTTAACGGAGCGGGGGCTGACAGTAAACACCGGGGAGCTGTTTTTT. It is translated as CASSLTERGLTVNTGELFF.

V and J are TRBV4-1 and TRBJ1-3, with unresolved D. Looked up from germline, CDR1 is MGHRA and CDR2 is YSYEKL. There are 15 residues in the CDR3. Trimming pared 3 bases from V and 2 bases from J, leaving 11 bases between. In DNA form, the CDR3 reads TGCGCCAGCAGCCAGAACTGGGGTGCTGGAAACACCATATATTTT. Translated, it gives CASSQNWGAGNTIYF.

This clone was counted a few times. The chain links TRBV5-1 to TRBJ2-1, with TRBD2 matching 13 bases. This CDR3 contains 16 residues. Germline lookup yields CDR1 SGHRS and CDR2 YFSETQ. V lost 4 bases, J lost 3 bases, and 4 bases stayed unmatched. CDR3 sequence reads: CASSRLAGGNYNEQFF. The DNA of the CDR3 is TGCGCCAGCAGCCGACTAGCGGGAGGAAACTACAATGAGCAGTTCTTC.

This chain uses TRBV4-1 with TRBJ2-3, with a weak D call TRBD2 (5 bases). The CDR3 covers 13 residues. Germline loops: CDR1 MGHRA, CDR2 YSYEKL. V gave up 6 bases and J gave up 5 bases, with 12 bases separating them. In nucleotides, the CDR3 is TGCGCCAGCAGTCCCCCCGGGATAGATACGCAGTATTTT. Protein product: CASSPPGIDTQYF.

V gene TRBV18 combines with J gene TRBJ2-2; no clear D. Germline CDR1 KGHSH, CDR2 LQKENI. Trimming cost V 6 bases and J 0 bases, with 8 bases left between them. The CDR3 has 14 residues. The CDR3 DNA reads as TGTGCCAGCTCGTCTACAACGAACACCGGGGAGCTGTTTTTT. Translating it yields CASSSTTNTGELFF.

This chain links TRBV5-4 with TRBJ2-1, with D perhaps matching TRBD2 (5 bases). V gave up 5 bases and J gave up 8 bases, with 17 bases separating them. Germline CDR1 reads SGHNT; CDR2 reads YYREEE (reference sequence). CDR3 length: 14 amino acids. CDR3 nucleotide sequence: TGTGCCAGCAGTTCAGCCGGCGGAGCGGATGAGCAGTTCTTC. This codes for CASSSAGGADEQFF.

CDR3 sequence: CASAPTGIPFGYTF. The DNA of the CDR3 is TGTGCCAGTGCCCCGACAGGTATCCCCTTTGGCTACACCTTC. V is TRBV19 and J is TRBJ1-2; perhaps TRBD1 as D (6 bases). The CDR3 spans 14 residues. Germline V gene data show CDR1 as LNHDA and CDR2 as SQIVND (reference sequence). V was pared by 8 bases and J by 7 bases, with 20 bases between.

This rearrangement joins TRBV7-9 to TRBJ2-7, with 7 bases lining up with TRBD2. V trimming: 8 bases; J trimming: 4 bases; junction bases outside the gene matches: 23. The CDR3 totals 18 residues. From germline, CDR1 is SEHNR and CDR2 FQNEAQ (reference sequence). CDR3 coding DNA: TGTGCCAGCCCACCACCCCCCAAGACCGGGACTACTTTTTACGAGCAGTACTTC. The encoded protein is CASPPPPKTGTTFYEQYF. The variable domain in full, with the rest retrieved from reference TRBV7-9 and TRBJ2-7, is DTGVSQNPRHKITKRGQNVTFRCDPISEHNRLYWYRQTLGQGPEFLTYFQNEAQLEKSRLLSDRFSAERPKGSFSTLEIQRTEQGDSAMYLCASPPPPKTGTTFYEQYFGPGTRLTVT.

The rearrangement uses TRBV6-5 and TRBJ1-6; a weak D match, TRBD1 (6 bases). Germline CDR1 and CDR2: MNHEY and SVGAGI. The CDR3 covers 14 residues. The ends were cut back, 5 bases at V and 7 bases at J, with 12 bases in the middle. The CDR3: CASSNFGQNSPLHF. CDR3 in DNA: TGTGCCAGCAGTAATTTCGGACAGAATTCACCCCTCCACTTT.

The V gene is TRBV19, the J gene TRBJ2-5; unclear D gene. Between the trimmed V and J ends, which lost 4 bases and 4 bases, there was a span of 4 bases. The V gene's germline CDR1 is LNHDA and CDR2 SQIVND (reference sequence). The CDR3 length is 11 residues. The CDR3 sequence: CASSNGETQYF. CDR3 DNA: TGTGCCAGTAGTAACGGAGAGACCCAGTACTTC.

The chain links TRBV5-1 to TRBJ1-2; possibly TRBD1 for D (5 bases). The CDR3 is 12 amino acids. Germline lookup yields CDR1 SGHRS and CDR2 YFSETQ. V lost 4 bases to trimming and J lost 4 bases, with 8 bases between them. The CDR3 DNA follows: TGCGCCAGCAGCGATAGGGGCTATGGCTACACCTTC. It is translated as CASSDRGYGYTF.

The chain has TRBV9 and TRBJ2-1; D gene unclear. Germline V CDR1 and CDR2: SGDLS, YYNGEE. The ends were cut back, 0 bases at V and 4 bases at J, with 11 bases in the middle. The CDR3 extends over 15 amino acids. The CDR3 loop is CASSVGPAAYNEQFF. The CDR3 DNA sequence: TGTGCCAGCAGCGTAGGCCCGGCTGCTTACAATGAGCAGTTCTTC.

This chain uses TRBV14 with TRBJ2-7; no firm D call. CDR1 SGHDN and CDR2 FVKESK come from the germline V gene. The CDR3 is 14 residues long. The V gene lost 8 bases and the J gene lost 3 bases, with 17 bases spanning the gap. The chain's CDR3 is CASSRSVGDYEQYF. CDR3 nucleotide sequence: TGTGCCAGCTCCCGTTCGGTTGGGGACTACGAGCAGTACTTC.

The CDR3 region is CAWSVGGLKFF. The CDR3 bases are TGTGCCTGGAGTGTGGGGGGGTTGAAGTTCTTC. The V gene is TRBV30, the J gene TRBJ2-1; 7 bases are a match to TRBD2. The length of the CDR3 is 11 residues. CDR1 is GTSNPN and CDR2 is SVGIG in the germline V gene (reference sequence). J lost 14 bases, V lost 0 bases, and 4 bases had no gene match. Filled out from reference TRBV30 and TRBJ2-1, the complete variable domain reads SQTIHQWPATLVQPVGSPLSLECTVEGTSNPNLYWYRQAAGRGLQLLFYSVGIGQISSEVPQNLSASRPQDRQFILSSKKLLLSDSGFYLCAWSVGGLKFFGPGTRLTVL.

The chain uses TRBV15 and TRBJ2-3, with D possibly being TRBD2 (6 bases). Per the germline V gene, CDR1 is LNHNV and CDR2 is YYDKDF (reference sequence). Trimming cost V 6 bases and J 1 base, with 20 bases left between them. There are 17 residues in the CDR3. CDR3 sequence: CATRGGSGSRRTDTQYF. DNA for the CDR3: TGTGCCACCAGGGGGGGAAGTGGGTCGAGGCGCACAGATACGCAGTATTTT.

J is TRBJ2-7 and V is TRBV4-1; D is possibly TRBD1 or TRBD2 (6 bases each). Germline CDR1 reads MGHRA; CDR2 reads YSYEKL. The CDR3 loop spans 17 amino acids. Trimming took 4 bases from V and 3 from J, leaving 22 bases between them. The CDR3 DNA reads TGCGCCAGCAGCCCGGGGGCCGGGACCGGGTACTACTACGAGCAGTACTTC. Amino acid sequence: CASSPGAGTGYYYEQYF.

The chain has TRBV5-1 and TRBJ1-3; 7 positions match TRBD1. CDR3 length equals 15 residues. V shed 0 bases and J 4 bases; nucleotides not matched to a gene: 4. The germline gives CDR1 SGHRS, CDR2 YFSETQ. CDR3 region: CASSLAGTEGNTIYF. The CDR3 nucleotides read TGCGCCAGCAGCTTGGCCGGGACAGAAGGAAACACCATATATTTT.

This clone was counted a single time. V is TRBV18 and J is TRBJ1-2; 7 positions match TRBD1. This CDR3 comprises 15 residues. V dropped 3 bases and J dropped 6; count of bases not matched to a gene: 10. Germline V gene data show CDR1 as KGHSH and CDR2 as LQKENI. The DNA for the CDR3 is TGTGCCAGCTCACCCTTAGCCGAGACAGGGAATGGCTACACCTTC. It is translated as CASSPLAETGNGYTF.

This clone appeared a few times. CDR3 region: CASSLEGHLKTYEQYF. The DNA of the CDR3 is TGTGCCAGCAGCTTGGAGGGACACTTGAAAACCTACGAGCAGTACTTC. V usage is TRBV5-5 and J usage is TRBJ2-7; D possibly corresponds to TRBD1 (6 bases). With 0 bases removed from V and 2 bases from J, the gap between germline ends came to 15 bases. The germline V gene has CDR1 SGHKS and CDR2 YYEKEE (reference sequence). The CDR3 sequence is 16 residues long.

CDR3 amino acids: CASSKLAGPYNEQFF. In DNA, the CDR3 is TGTGCCAGCAGCAAACTAGCGGGACCCTACAATGAGCAGTTCTTC. The J gene is TRBJ2-1, the V gene TRBV7-2; 10 bases match TRBD2. The CDR3 totals 15 residues. CDR1 and CDR2 (germline): SGHTA, FQGNSA. Unmatched junction bases numbered 3, after V lost 5 bases and J lost 2 bases.

V is TRBV28 and J is TRBJ2-1, with D uncertain. The CDR3 has 15 amino acids. V dropped 1 base and J dropped 6 bases, with 13 bases sitting between them. Germline assignment: CDR1 MDHEN and CDR2 SYDVKM. The CDR3 spells CASSLFSGRGNEQFF. The CDR3 coding sequence is TGTGCCAGCAGTTTATTCTCCGGCAGAGGCAATGAGCAGTTCTTC.

The chain recombines TRBV28 with TRBJ1-3; D call uncertain. The V end lost 6 bases, the J end lost 0 bases, and 9 bases lay between the germline ends. This CDR3 spans 14 amino acids. Germline V lookup: CDR1 MDHEN, CDR2 SYDVKM. CDR3 in amino acids: CASRVRLSGNTIYF. The CDR3 DNA reads TGTGCCAGCAGAGTCAGGCTCTCTGGAAACACCATATATTTT.

The chain employs TRBV15 and TRBJ1-2; D remains unclear. Trimming took off 0 bases at V and 7 bases at J, with 15 bases between the two ends. This CDR3 has 15 residues. Germline V CDR1 and CDR2: LNHNV, YYDKDF (reference sequence). The CDR3 protein is CATSRDPGPGVGYTF. The CDR3 bases are TGTGCCACCAGCAGAGATCCCGGGCCAGGCGTTGGCTACACCTTC.

The rearrangement links TRBV4-2 to TRBJ1-4; no definite D call. The CDR3 loop spans 13 amino acids. Germline assignment: CDR1 LGHNA and CDR2 YNFKEQ. V dropped 0 bases and J dropped 11 bases, with 10 bases sitting between them. CDR3 DNA: TGTGCCAGCAGCCAAGATCAATTGGGGAAACTGTTTTTT. It is translated as CASSQDQLGKLFF.

The chain combines TRBV27 with TRBJ2-5; 9 bases line up with TRBD1. Germline V CDR1 and CDR2: MNHEY, SMNVEV (reference sequence). The CDR3 is made up of 16 amino acids. V gave up 5 bases and J gave up 1 base; unmatched junction bases: 8. The CDR3 DNA reads TGTGCCAGCAGTGGATTCGGGACAGGGTTCCAAGAGACCCAGTACTTC. Protein sequence: CASSGFGTGFQETQYF.

The rearrangement links TRBV6-1 to TRBJ1-6; no definite D call. The CDR3 loop spans 11 amino acids. Germline CDR1 reads MNHNS; CDR2 reads SASEGT. V was pared by 7 bases and J by 9 bases, with 7 bases between. The DNA of the CDR3 is TGTGCCAGCACGGAGGGTTCACCCCTCCACTTT. Amino acid sequence: CASTEGSPLHF.

The rearrangement links TRBV6-6 to TRBJ2-5, with D perhaps given as TRBD1 or TRBD2 (5 bases each). Germline CDR1 reads MNHNY; CDR2 reads SVGAGI (reference sequence). CDR3 length: 13 amino acids. V was trimmed by 8 bases and J by 3 bases, leaving 13 bases between them. The CDR3 sequence is CASSPGTEETQYF. CDR3 in DNA: TGTGCCAGCTCCCCCGGGACGGAAGAGACCCAGTACTTC.

The chain carries TRBV4-2 and TRBJ2-1; D gene unclear. Between the trimmed V and J ends, which lost 0 bases and 10 bases, there was a span of 10 bases. This CDR3 spans 13 amino acids. Per germline, CDR1 LGHNA and CDR2 YNFKEQ. This CDR3 is CASSQDLSREQFF. DNA of the CDR3: TGTGCCAGCAGCCAAGATCTTTCCCGCGAGCAGTTCTTC.

The rearrangement uses TRBV5-1 and TRBJ2-3, with TRBD2 as a possible D gene (6 bases). Germline assignment: CDR1 SGHRS and CDR2 YFSETQ. Trimming took 4 bases from V and 2 from J, leaving 14 bases between them. The CDR3 has 15 residues. The DNA of the CDR3 is TGCGCCAGCAGCCCTATGCGGGGTTACACAGATACGCAGTATTTT. Encoded protein: CASSPMRGYTDTQYF.

This rearrangement joins TRBV4-3 to TRBJ1-5; D is undetermined. Germline V gene lookup returns CDR1 LGHNA and CDR2 YSLEER. Trimming pared 3 bases from V and 6 bases from J, leaving 9 bases between. The CDR3 is 13 residues long. The CDR3, as DNA: TGCGCCAGCAGCCAGGGCCCGGGTCAGCCCCAGCATTTT. Its translation: CASSQGPGQPQHF.